The 26 T cell receptor beta chains listed next were all sequenced from one sample in a study of cytotoxic CD8 clonotypes in ibrutinib-treated CLL. Using immunoSEQ multiplex PCR, the repertoire was profiled, and TCRdb retains in-frame clones only, with some absent. Of roughly 150,000 clones listed, about four fifths were seen once; the top ten hold about 4.5%. The material was PBMCs, obtained after 24 months of ibrutinib treatment. These receptors originate from a human donor with chronic lymphocytic leukemia.

This rearrangement joins TRBV19 to TRBJ2-2; 8 nucleotides line up with TRBD1. The germline gives CDR1 LNHDA, CDR2 SQIVND (reference sequence). V lost 6 bases to trimming and J lost 4 bases; unmatched junction nucleotides: 10. The CDR3 runs 16 residues. The CDR3 region is CASRSRGHAGTGELFF. CDR3 in DNA: TGTGCCAGTAGGAGCAGGGGGCACGCAGGCACCGGGGAGCTGTTTTTT.

The CDR3 region is CVRSPDRGIDGYNEQFF. The CDR3 region has the DNA TGTGTCAGAAGCCCCGACAGGGGAATTGATGGGTACAATGAGCAGTTCTTC. The genes are TRBV7-5 and TRBJ2-1; the D segment call TRBD1 is taken from the table without a DNA check. TRBV7-5 is designated a pseudogene. The CDR3 length is 17 residues.

The chain is built from TRBV27 and TRBJ2-7, with D maybe TRBD1 (5 bases). This CDR3 contains 13 residues. Germline values: CDR1 MNHEY, CDR2 SMNVEV (reference sequence). V was clipped by 3 bases and J by 6 bases, with 12 bases between them. The CDR3 is CASSFKGLREQYF. In nucleotides, the CDR3 is TGTGCCAGCAGTTTTAAGGGGCTACGCGAGCAGTACTTC.

V and J are TRBV18 and TRBJ1-4; 7 nucleotides line up with TRBD1. Germline CDR1 reads KGHSH; CDR2 reads LQKENI. The CDR3 runs 16 residues. With V trimmed by 3 bases and J by 8 bases, 12 bases remained unmatched. CDR3 DNA sequence: TGTGCCAGCTCACCCACTATGACAGGGAGCCTCGAAAAACTGTTTTTT. Protein product: CASSPTMTGSLEKLFF.

The gene calls are TRBV7-2 and TRBJ2-7; TRBD1 matches 8 bases. Trimming cost V 5 bases and J 0 bases; bases outside gene matches: 3. This CDR3 has 14 amino acids. CDR1 SGHTA and CDR2 FQGNSA come from the germline V gene. The CDR3: CASSSGQGSYEQYF. The CDR3 region has the DNA TGTGCCAGCAGCAGTGGACAGGGCTCCTACGAGCAGTACTTC.

This clone was observed a handful of times. The chain combines TRBV27 with TRBJ1-1; no firm D call. This CDR3 is 13 amino acids long. Trimming stripped 3 bases from V and 2 bases from J, with 7 bases between. Germline V lookup: CDR1 MNHEY, CDR2 SMNVEV (reference sequence). DNA for the CDR3: TGTGCCAGCAGTTTTGGGCACAACACTGAAGCTTTCTTT. It encodes CASSFGHNTEAFF.

This clone was seen just once. This sequence joins TRBV28 and TRBJ1-4, with D possibly TRBD1 on 6 matching bases. With 5 bases removed from V and 6 bases from J, the gap between germline ends came to 16 bases. This CDR3 is built from 15 residues. Germline values: CDR1 MDHEN, CDR2 SYDVKM. This chain's CDR3 is CASSTGGQRDEKLFF. CDR3 DNA sequence: TGTGCCAGCAGTACCGGGGGACAAAGGGATGAAAAACTGTTTTTT. The complete variable domain, with remaining parts taken from reference TRBV28 and TRBJ1-4, reads DVKVTQSSRYLVKRTGEKVFLECVQDMDHENMFWYRQDPGLGLRLIYFSYDVKMKEKGDIPEGYSVSREKKERFSLILESASTNQTSMYLCASSTGGQRDEKLFFGSGTQLSVL.

The sample holds one count of this clone. The chain recombines TRBV18 with TRBJ1-1; no clear D gene. Germline CDR1 is KGHSH and CDR2 is LQKENI. The V and J ends lost 0 bases and 1 base respectively, with 18 bases between them. This CDR3 is 18 amino acids long. The DNA for the CDR3 is TGTGCCAGCTCACCACCCAATTCGGTGTCGGAGGGGAACACTGAAGCTTTCTTT. Amino acids: CASSPPNSVSEGNTEAFF.

The chain has TRBV29-1 and TRBJ2-3, with 8 bases that match TRBD2. The germline gives CDR1 SQVTM, CDR2 ANQGSEA. The CDR3 has 14 amino acids. V gave up 4 bases and J gave up 3 bases; unmatched junction bases: 6. The CDR3 region is CSVASVAGTDTQYF. The CDR3 DNA reads as TGCAGCGTTGCCTCGGTAGCGGGAACAGATACGCAGTATTTT.

The chain joins TRBV6-5 to TRBJ1-2; no clear D gene. The CDR3 is made up of 13 amino acids. V shed 6 bases and J shed 4 bases, with 12 bases lying between them. CDR1 MNHEY and CDR2 SVGAGI come from the germline V gene. For the CDR3, the DNA is TGTGCCAGCAGCCTTGGCGGTGGCTATGGCTACACCTTC. This codes for CASSLGGGYGYTF.

The J gene is TRBJ2-7, the V gene TRBV7-2, with 11 bases lining up with TRBD2. CDR3 length equals 13 residues. The V gene end was trimmed by 10 bases and the J gene end by 7 bases; junction bases not matched to a gene: 9. Germline CDR1 reads SGHTA; CDR2 reads FQGNSA. The CDR3 nucleotides read TGTGCCATTAGCGGGAGGGGTATCGGGGAGCAGTACTTC. Its protein is CAISGRGIGEQYF.

This clone was seen once. V usage is TRBV7-9 and J usage is TRBJ2-5, with D unresolved. The germline V gene has CDR1 SEHNR and CDR2 FQNEAQ (reference sequence). CDR3 size: 14 residues. Between the trimmed V and J ends, which lost 5 bases and 5 bases, there was a span of 15 bases. DNA for the CDR3: TGTGCCAGCAGCCCAGGTGGGGTCCGGGAGACCCAGTACTTC. Its translation is CASSPGGVRETQYF.

This chain connects TRBV6-6 to TRBJ1-6; D unclear. V lost 5 bases and J lost 7, with 6 bases in between. CDR1 and CDR2 from the germline V gene are MNHNY and SVGAGI (reference sequence). The CDR3 is 12 residues long. The chain's CDR3 is CASSLTNSPLHF. The CDR3, as DNA: TGTGCCAGCAGTCTTACGAATTCACCCCTCCACTTT.

The chain combines TRBV7-9 with TRBJ1-1; TRBD1 aligns across 11 bases. The V gene's germline CDR1 is SEHNR and CDR2 FQNEAQ (reference sequence). V shed 7 bases, J shed 5 bases, and the junction held 9 bases outside the gene matches. The CDR3 extends over 15 amino acids. The CDR3 sequence: CASKGQGAGYTEAFF. The CDR3 nucleotides are TGTGCCAGCAAAGGACAGGGGGCGGGTTATACTGAAGCTTTCTTT.

This clone was recorded only once. The V call is TRBV5-5, the J call TRBJ2-7, with 8 bases matching TRBD1. The V gene's germline CDR1 is SGHKS and CDR2 YYEKEE (reference sequence). The CDR3 runs to 15 residues. Losses at the gene ends were 4 bases for V and 1 base for J; bases not matched to a gene: 7. The CDR3 loop reads CASSHGDRPSYEQYF. The DNA of the CDR3 is TGTGCCAGCAGCCACGGGGACAGGCCTTCCTACGAGCAGTACTTC.

The chain has TRBV27 and TRBJ2-7, with TRBD1 matching 9 bases. V lost 3 bases and J lost 1; bases outside the gene matches: 1. CDR3 size: 14 residues. Germline V gene sequence: CDR1 MNHEY, CDR2 SMNVEV (reference sequence). The chain's CDR3 is CASSLGQGSYEQYF. The CDR3 DNA is TGTGCCAGCAGTTTGGGACAGGGATCCTACGAGCAGTACTTC.

J is TRBJ1-1 and V is TRBV5-1; 7 bases agree with TRBD1. This CDR3 has 14 residues. The trim removed 2 bases at V and 3 bases at J, leaving 4 bases unmatched. Germline CDR1 reads SGHRS; CDR2 reads YFSETQ. The CDR3 nucleotides read TGCGCCAGCAGCTTCCAGGGGGTTGACACTGAAGCTTTCTTT. Its translation is CASSFQGVDTEAFF. The whole variable domain, filled in from reference TRBV5-1 and TRBJ1-1, reads KAGVTQTPRYLIKTRGQQVTLSCSPISGHRSVSWYQQTPGQGLQFLFEYFSETQRNKGNFPGRFSGRQFSNSRSEMNVSTLELGDSALYLCASSFQGVDTEAFFGQGTRLTVV.

Concerning this clone itself: The same CDR3 is also encoded by other DNA sequences in this sample. The gene calls are TRBV7-3 and TRBJ2-3, with D unclear. Trimming took off 5 bases at V and 2 bases at J, with 5 bases between the two ends. The CDR3 is 12 amino acids. Germline V CDR1 and CDR2: SGHTA, FQGTGA. CDR3: CASSTSTDTQYF. CDR3 nucleotide sequence: TGTGCCAGCAGCACCTCCACAGATACGCAGTATTTT. Full variable domain (missing parts from reference TRBV7-3 and TRBJ2-3): GAGVSQTPSNKVTEKGKYVELRCDPISGHTALYWYRQSLGQGPEFLIYFQGTGAADDSGLPNDRFFAVRPEGSVSTLKIQRTERGDSAVYLCASSTSTDTQYFGPGTRLTVL.

The V gene is TRBV7-8, the J gene TRBJ2-7; 7 bases fit TRBD1. Germline V lookup: CDR1 SGHVS, CDR2 FQNEAQ. Losses at the gene ends were 1 base for V and 2 bases for J; bases not matched to a gene: 8. CDR3 length: 16 residues. Here the CDR3 DNA reads TGTGCCAGCAGCTTAGACGGGACAGATCAAACCTACGAGCAGTACTTC. It is translated as CASSLDGTDQTYEQYF.

The chain uses TRBV28 and TRBJ2-3, with 9 bases identical to TRBD2. The CDR3 is 15 residues long. V shed 4 bases, J shed 6 bases, and the junction held 8 bases outside the gene matches. Germline values: CDR1 MDHEN, CDR2 SYDVKM. The CDR3 nucleotides read TGTGCCAGCAGTTATCTAGCGGGATCAAGGGATACGCAGTATTTT. Encoded protein: CASSYLAGSRDTQYF.

V gene TRBV7-8 combines with J gene TRBJ2-2; D is unresolved. The V gene lost 5 bases and the J gene lost 5 bases, with 9 bases spanning the gap. Germline V gives CDR1 SGHVS, CDR2 FQNEAQ. This CDR3 contains 13 residues. The CDR3 region has the DNA TGTGCCAGCAGCCCAACTCTGACCGGGGAGCTGTTTTTT. Its translation: CASSPTLTGELFF.

This chain joins TRBV23-1 and TRBJ1-5, with 9 bases aligning to TRBD1. TRBV23-1 is an ORF for which the function is uncertain. CDR3 length: 15 residues. With 4 bases clipped from V and 7 bases from J, the junction kept 8 bases outside the gene matches. DNA for the CDR3: TGCGCCAGCAGTCGAGGGAACAGGGGGCTACAGCCCCAGCATTTT. It translates to CASSRGNRGLQPQHF.

V usage is TRBV6-5 and J usage is TRBJ1-2; 8 bases match TRBD1. The germline V gene encodes CDR1 MNHEY and CDR2 SVGAGI. J gave up 6 bases and V 5 bases, and 5 bases lay outside the gene matches. This CDR3 contains 13 residues. The CDR3 protein is CASSPQGAHGYTF. The CDR3 DNA is TGTGCCAGCAGTCCGCAGGGGGCGCATGGCTACACCTTC.

This chain links TRBV18 with TRBJ1-2; 8 nucleotides agree with TRBD1. The CDR3 is 14 amino acids. J lost 3 bases, V lost 6 bases, and 6 bases had no gene match. In germline, CDR1 is KGHSH, CDR2 LQKENI. In DNA form, the CDR3 reads TGTGCCAGCTCTGGACAGGGATCGGACTATGGCTACACCTTC. Translating it yields CASSGQGSDYGYTF.

V is TRBV30 and J is TRBJ2-7, with unresolved D. CDR3 length: 16 amino acids. The V end lost 4 bases, the J end lost 2 bases, and 21 bases lay between the germline ends. Germline V gene lookup returns CDR1 GTSNPN and CDR2 SVGIG (reference sequence). The CDR3 loop is CAWTPPLRVSTYEQYF. CDR3 nucleotide sequence: TGTGCCTGGACTCCCCCACTACGGGTTTCCACCTACGAGCAGTACTTC.

This chain uses TRBV6-5 with TRBJ2-5; TRBD2 agrees at 8 bases. The CDR3 sequence is 15 residues long. Unmatched junction bases numbered 7, after V lost 0 bases and J lost 7 bases. The V gene's germline CDR1 is MNHEY and CDR2 SVGAGI. The CDR3, as DNA: TGTGCCAGCAGTTACTCCAGAGGGAGCGGGGGGACCCAGTACTTC. Amino acid sequence: CASSYSRGSGGTQYF.